The next 27 T cell receptor beta chains were all read from a single sample in a study of cytomegalovirus exposure and HLA in healthy donors. In the PCR, 60 Vbeta and 13 Jbeta primers were used. Profiled with immunoSEQ multiplex PCR; TCRdb holds only in-frame clones, not every one. The sample has 150,000 to 200,000 clones; 80% are singletons. The sequencing input was PBMCs. The receptor set was obtained from a young man in good health and CMV-seronegative.

The chain combines TRBV11-2 with TRBJ2-1; TRBD2 aligns across 14 bases. The CDR3 is made up of 17 amino acids. Germline CDR1 SGHAT, CDR2 FQNNGV. V shed 4 bases and J 10 bases; nucleotides not matched to a gene: 12. CDR3 protein: CASSSVAGLAGGREQFF. DNA for the CDR3: TGTGCCAGCAGCTCTGTAGCAGGACTAGCGGGAGGTCGGGAGCAGTTCTTC.

V gene TRBV30 combines with J gene TRBJ1-2; no reliable D call. The germline gives CDR1 GTSNPN, CDR2 SVGIG (reference sequence). The V gene lost 3 bases and the J gene lost 0 bases, with 20 bases spanning the gap. The length of the CDR3 is 17 residues. CDR3 loop: CAWSLPVDRNPNYGYTF. For the CDR3, the DNA is TGTGCCTGGAGCCTTCCTGTCGATAGAAACCCTAACTATGGCTACACCTTC.

This chain connects TRBV11-2 to TRBJ2-7; possibly TRBD1 for D (6 bases). The V end was cut by 5 bases, the J end by 3 bases, with 14 bases between. This CDR3 is built from 14 residues. Germline CDR1 reads SGHAT; CDR2 reads FQNNGV. The CDR3 protein is CASSQTGALYEQYF. The CDR3 coding sequence is TGTGCCAGCAGCCAGACAGGCGCCCTCTACGAGCAGTACTTC.

In nucleotides, the CDR3 is TGTGCCAGCAGGATAAGACAGGGGACCTCTGAAGCTTTCTTT. Its translation is CASRIRQGTSEAFF. The rearrangement uses TRBV6-5 and TRBJ1-1, with 8 bases identical to TRBD1. In germline, CDR1 is MNHEY, CDR2 SVGAGI. The length of the CDR3 is 14 residues. V shed 6 bases, J shed 6 bases, and the junction held 9 bases outside the gene matches.

A single count supports this clone. V and J are TRBV9 and TRBJ2-7, with D perhaps TRBD1 (5 bases). Trimming shortened V by 0 bases and J by 5 bases, and 12 bases separated the two germline ends. The CDR3 is made up of 14 amino acids. The germline V gene encodes CDR1 SGDLS and CDR2 YYNGEE. The CDR3 sequence: CASSVGGAPHEQYF. DNA for the CDR3: TGTGCCAGCAGCGTAGGTGGGGCCCCCCACGAGCAGTACTTC.

The sample holds a few counts of this clone. The gene calls are TRBV6-1 and TRBJ1-3, with D possibly TRBD1 on 5 matching bases. The CDR3 extends over 14 amino acids. The germline V and J ends were trimmed by 5 bases and 2 bases, with 10 bases remaining between them. Germline V CDR1 and CDR2: MNHNS, SASEGT. The CDR3 region is CASSPGEAGNTIYF. The CDR3 DNA follows: TGTGCCAGCAGTCCGGGGGAAGCTGGAAACACCATATATTTT.

J is TRBJ2-6 and V is TRBV13; D remains unclear. V was shortened by 5 bases and J by 0 bases, with 11 bases between the two germline ends. The CDR3 contains 16 residues. CDR1 and CDR2 (germline): PRHDT, FYEKMQ (reference sequence). The CDR3 bases are TGTGCCAGCAGCCCCCAACAGAACTCTGGGGCCAACGTCCTGACTTTC. Residues: CASSPQQNSGANVLTF.

The rearrangement uses TRBV10-3 and TRBJ2-7, with 9 bases fitting TRBD2. V was clipped by 4 bases and J by 2 bases; unmatched bases: 6. Germline V gives CDR1 ENHRY, CDR2 SYGVKD. The CDR3 contains 15 residues. The CDR3 is CAISGASGMAYEQYF. CDR3 nucleotides: TGTGCCATCAGTGGGGCTAGCGGGATGGCCTACGAGCAGTACTTC.

CDR3 in DNA: TGTGCCAGCAGCGTAGCTACGGGGGGGGAGAAACTGTTTTTT. This encodes CASSVATGGEKLFF. The V call is TRBV9, the J call TRBJ1-4; maybe TRBD1 (5 bases). The V gene's germline CDR1 is SGDLS and CDR2 YYNGEE. The CDR3 is 14 residues long. V was shortened by 0 bases and J by 11 bases, with 14 bases between the two germline ends.

This chain joins TRBV19 and TRBJ1-3; possibly TRBD1 for D (6 bases). This CDR3 spans 17 amino acids. Germline CDR1 LNHDA, CDR2 SQIVND (reference sequence). With 3 bases removed from V and 0 bases from J, the gap between germline ends came to 15 bases. The CDR3 bases are TGTGCCAGTAGTATCCTTGGACAGAGCCACTCTGGAAACACCATATATTTT. Translated, it gives CASSILGQSHSGNTIYF.

This clone was detected a few times. CDR3 protein: CASSKGGSGEAFF. CDR3 sequence (DNA): TGTGCCAGCTCAAAAGGGGGCAGTGGGGAAGCTTTCTTT. The chain carries TRBV18 and TRBJ1-1, with 7 bases that match TRBD1. Per germline, CDR1 KGHSH and CDR2 LQKENI. V lost 5 bases and J lost 8; bases outside the gene matches: 8. This CDR3 is 13 amino acids long.

The rearrangement joins TRBV7-2 to TRBJ2-2, with a possible D match to TRBD2 (6 bases). The CDR3 has 13 amino acids. Germline values: CDR1 SGHTA, CDR2 FQGNSA. The ends were cut back, 7 bases at V and 8 bases at J, with 14 bases in the middle. The CDR3 reads CASTRDFPGELFF. The CDR3, as DNA: TGTGCCAGCACGAGGGACTTTCCGGGGGAGCTGTTTTTT. Using reference TRBV7-2 and TRBJ2-2 for the parts outside the CDR3, the full variable domain is GAGVSQSPSNKVTEKGKDVELRCDPISGHTALYWYRQSLGQGLEFLIYFQGNSAPDKSGLPSDRFSAERTGGSVSTLTIQRTQQEDSAVYLCASTRDFPGELFFGEGSRLTVL.

The chain joins TRBV27 to TRBJ2-3, with D perhaps TRBD2 (7 bases). Germline V gene sequence: CDR1 MNHEY, CDR2 SMNVEV (reference sequence). The V gene lost 2 bases and the J gene lost 14 bases, with 17 bases spanning the gap. The CDR3 length is 13 residues. The CDR3 DNA sequence: TGTGCCAGCAGTTTAGGCGGGGGCAGCCGTCCGTATTTT. It codes for CASSLGGGSRPYF.

This clone was seen only once. The chain links TRBV19 to TRBJ1-4; possibly TRBD1 for D (5 bases). CDR1 is LNHDA, CDR2 SQIVND, per germline (reference sequence). Trimming cost V 6 bases and J 8 bases, with 16 bases left between them. This CDR3 is 14 amino acids long. CDR3 coding DNA: TGTGCCAGTAGCCAGGACAAGGGAAGCGAAAAACTGTTTTTT. This gives the protein CASSQDKGSEKLFF.

The chain is built from TRBV2 and TRBJ2-7; possibly TRBD2 for D (6 bases). Germline values: CDR1 SNHLY, CDR2 FYNNEI. The CDR3 sequence is 16 residues long. V gave up 1 base and J gave up 0 bases, with 13 bases separating them. In DNA form, the CDR3 reads TGTGCCAGCAGTGAAGAGGAGGGCTTGATCTCCTACGAGCAGTACTTC. Protein product: CASSEEEGLISYEQYF.

There are a few counts of this clone. The chain recombines TRBV4-1 with TRBJ1-2; D is possibly TRBD1 (5 bases). The CDR3 loop spans 15 amino acids. Trimming shortened V by 4 bases and J by 4 bases, and 16 bases separated the two germline ends. Germline V gene lookup returns CDR1 MGHRA and CDR2 YSYEKL. The CDR3 reads CASSRMWGEAYGYTF. Here the CDR3 DNA reads TGCGCCAGCAGCCGCATGTGGGGGGAGGCCTATGGCTACACCTTC.

The CDR3 bases are TGTGCCAGCGGCCTGAGACAGGGCTTGCAGCCCCAGCATTTT. This codes for CASGLRQGLQPQHF. The V call is TRBV7-2, the J call TRBJ1-5; 7 nucleotides line up with TRBD1. With V trimmed by 8 bases and J by 7 bases, 11 bases remained unmatched. The CDR3 spans 14 residues. CDR1 and CDR2 (germline): SGHTA, FQGNSA.

The chain employs TRBV27 and TRBJ2-7, with 7 bases fitting TRBD2. Germline V gene sequence: CDR1 MNHEY, CDR2 SMNVEV (reference sequence). CDR3 size: 13 residues. After removal of 6 bases from V and 3 bases from J, the junction contained 5 bases not matched to a gene. The CDR3 DNA reads TGTGCCAGCAGATCGCGGGAGAACTACGAGCAGTACTTC. Protein product: CASRSRENYEQYF.

The V and J genes are TRBV6-6 and TRBJ1-2, with TRBD1 as a possible D gene (5 bases). V was clipped by 1 base and J by 7 bases, with 16 bases between them. From germline, CDR1 is MNHNY and CDR2 SVGAGI (reference sequence). This CDR3 is built from 15 residues. The CDR3 sequence: CASSYYGREASGYTF. CDR3 nucleotides: TGTGCCAGCAGTTACTATGGCAGGGAGGCGAGTGGCTACACCTTC.

A note on this clone: Other nucleotide sequences in the sample specify the same CDR3. CDR3 nucleotides: TGCGCCAGCAGCCAAGGTCCACTCTCCTCCTACGAGCAGTACTTC. Translation: CASSQGPLSSYEQYF. V gene TRBV4-1 combines with J gene TRBJ2-7, with unresolved D. The CDR3 is made up of 15 amino acids. The germline CDR1 and CDR2 sequences are MGHRA and YSYEKL. Trimming pared 1 base from V and 0 bases from J, leaving 10 bases between.

The chain combines TRBV5-6 with TRBJ2-7; TRBD1 agrees at 8 bases. V lost 5 bases and J lost 5; bases outside the gene matches: 9. The CDR3 is 14 residues long. Per the germline V gene, CDR1 is SGHDT and CDR2 is YYEEEE. The CDR3 coding sequence is TGTGCCAGCAGTTCTACGGACAGGGCGGACGAGCAGTACTTC. Translated: CASSSTDRADEQYF.

The gene calls are TRBV5-1 and TRBJ2-7, with TRBD1 matching over 10 bases. From germline, CDR1 is SGHRS and CDR2 YFSETQ. This CDR3 is 15 amino acids long. V lost 2 bases to trimming and J lost 2 bases; unmatched junction nucleotides: 4. CDR3 in DNA: TGCGCCAGCAGCTTCGGACAGGGGGTAGCCTACGAGCAGTACTTC. As protein: CASSFGQGVAYEQYF.

This clone showed up just a few times. V gene TRBV5-6 combines with J gene TRBJ1-4; the D gene is possibly TRBD1 (6 bases). Germline assignment: CDR1 SGHDT and CDR2 YYEEEE. V was trimmed by 4 bases and J by 0 bases, leaving 10 bases between them. CDR3 length equals 15 residues. CDR3 protein: CASSRGGTTNEKLFF. Written as DNA, the CDR3 is TGTGCCAGCAGCAGGGGGGGCACAACTAATGAAAAACTGTTTTTT.

The rearrangement joins TRBV7-2 to TRBJ2-2; D unclear. The germline V and J ends were trimmed by 3 bases and 6 bases, with 8 bases remaining between them. The CDR3 has 13 residues. Germline lookup yields CDR1 SGHTA and CDR2 FQGNSA. The CDR3 DNA sequence: TGTGCCAGCAGCTTCAGTGGTTCCGGGGAGCTGTTTTTT. It specifies CASSFSGSGELFF.

The CDR3 is CASSLNGVSGGYEQYF. As DNA, the CDR3 is TGTGCCAGCAGCTTAAACGGGGTGAGCGGAGGCTACGAGCAGTACTTC. The J gene is TRBJ2-7, the V gene TRBV7-2; D may be TRBD2 (5 bases). From germline, CDR1 is SGHTA and CDR2 FQGNSA. V was shortened by 2 bases and J by 3 bases, with 17 bases between the two germline ends. This CDR3 contains 16 residues. Looking up the rest from reference TRBV7-2 and TRBJ2-7 gives the full variable domain: GAGVSQSPSNKVTEKGKDVELRCDPISGHTALYWYRQSLGQGLEFLIYFQGNSAPDKSGLPSDRFSAERTGGSVSTLTIQRTQQEDSAVYLCASSLNGVSGGYEQYFGPGTRLTVT.

This chain links TRBV2 with TRBJ2-7; 9 nucleotides match TRBD1. Germline CDR1 is SNHLY and CDR2 is FYNNEI. V was clipped by 7 bases and J by 0 bases; unmatched bases: 10. The CDR3 loop spans 16 amino acids. Here the CDR3 reads CASTVYPGQGSYEQYF. In DNA, the CDR3 is TGTGCCAGCACCGTATATCCGGGACAGGGCTCCTACGAGCAGTACTTC.

V and J are TRBV7-9 and TRBJ1-2; D unclear. Germline CDR1 and CDR2: SEHNR and FQNEAQ (reference sequence). The CDR3 extends over 12 amino acids. V dropped 5 bases and J dropped 8 bases, with 12 bases sitting between them. The CDR3 region is CASSERQYGYTF. The DNA for the CDR3 is TGTGCCAGCAGCGAGCGGCAATACGGCTACACCTTC. The whole variable domain, filled in from reference TRBV7-9 and TRBJ1-2, reads DTGVSQNPRHKITKRGQNVTFRCDPISEHNRLYWYRQTLGQGPEFLTYFQNEAQLEKSRLLSDRFSAERPKGSFSTLEIQRTEQGDSAMYLCASSERQYGYTFGSGTRLTVV.